This paragraph covers one T cell receptor (beta chain) sequence. The antigen remains undetermined. Profiled with immunoSEQ multiplex PCR; TCRdb holds only in-frame clones, not every one. Of about 120,000 clones in the sample, approximately 86% were seen once. This sample stems from a study of T cell responses to AZD1222 COVID-19 vaccine. Study-wide results and limits: When two AZD1222 doses had been given, Spike-specific TCR breadth and depth rose.

Trimming cost V 6 bases and J 0 bases; bases outside gene matches: 4. CDR1 and CDR2 from the germline V gene are KGHSH and LQKENI. The CDR3 length is 15 residues. Material: peripheral blood, obtained on day 0 of AZD1222 vaccination. The V and J genes are TRBV18 and TRBJ2-7; 11 positions match TRBD2. This TCR was sampled from an adult in good health. The chain's CDR3 is CASSPTSGNSYEQYF. CDR3 sequence (DNA): TGTGCCAGCTCTCCGACTAGCGGGAACTCCTACGAGCAGTACTTC.